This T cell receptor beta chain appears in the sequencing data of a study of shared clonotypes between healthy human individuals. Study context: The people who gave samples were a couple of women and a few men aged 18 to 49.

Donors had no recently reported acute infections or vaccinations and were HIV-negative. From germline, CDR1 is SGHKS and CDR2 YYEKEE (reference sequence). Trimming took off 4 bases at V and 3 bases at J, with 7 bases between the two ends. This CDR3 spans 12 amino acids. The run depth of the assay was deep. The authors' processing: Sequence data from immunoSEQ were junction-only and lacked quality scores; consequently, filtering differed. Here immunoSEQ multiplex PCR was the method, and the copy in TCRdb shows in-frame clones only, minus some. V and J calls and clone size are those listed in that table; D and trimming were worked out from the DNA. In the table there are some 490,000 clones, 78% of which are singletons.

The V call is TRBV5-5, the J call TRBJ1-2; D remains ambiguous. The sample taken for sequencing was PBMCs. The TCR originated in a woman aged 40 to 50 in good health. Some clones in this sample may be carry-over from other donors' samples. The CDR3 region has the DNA TGTGCCAGCAGCCGACTGGACTATGGCTACACCTTC. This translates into CASSRLDYGYTF.